This TCR beta chain was identified during a study of shared clonotypes between healthy human individuals. The repertoire was sequenced with immunoSEQ multiplex PCR; TCRdb's copy has only in-frame clones and lacks some. The data contain 980,000 or so clones, about 80% of them singletons. The CDR3 totals 13 residues. The ends were cut back, 3 bases at V and 8 bases at J, with 13 bases in the middle. Germline values: CDR1 WNHNN, CDR2 SYGVQD (reference sequence). Every donor was a Caucasian adult from Nashville, Tennessee. Sequences were obtained from memory CD4+ T cells sorted from blood. The subset: CD45RA-negative fraction. This chain connects TRBV10-1 to TRBJ1-2, with D uncertain. This receptor was obtained from a man younger than 35 in good health. CDR3 sequence: CASSDFLFRGYTF. Here the CDR3 DNA reads TGCGCCAGCAGTGATTTTTTGTTTCGCGGCTACACCTTC.